Below are 20 T cell receptor beta chains sequenced from a single sample in a study of beta chain features in type 1 diabetes. Expressed TCRB transcripts were sequenced because the isolated RNA had all been reverse transcribed beforehand. Data came from immunoSEQ multiplex PCR; TCRdb stores just in-frame clones and leaves some out. The data show 150,000 to 180,000 clones, with over 8.5% seen just once and around 2.1% held by the top ten. The sample consisted of central memory CD4+ T cells from blood. Receptors originate from a young man in good health.

This clone was seen a few times. The rearrangement links TRBV9 to TRBJ2-7; TRBD1 aligns across 12 bases. V shed 2 bases and J 5 bases; nucleotides not matched to a gene: 11. The V gene's germline CDR1 is SGDLS and CDR2 YYNGEE. The CDR3 is made up of 17 amino acids. CDR3 sequence reads: CASSVGDRGPAMDEQYF. For the CDR3, the DNA is TGTGCCAGCAGCGTGGGGGACAGGGGGCCAGCGATGGACGAGCAGTACTTC.

The chain has TRBV5-4 and TRBJ2-7, with 9 bases fitting TRBD2. This CDR3 is built from 15 residues. From germline, CDR1 is SGHNT and CDR2 YYREEE (reference sequence). Germline trimming cut 4 bases from V and 3 bases from J; bases unmatched to any gene: 8. The CDR3: CASSQPGLADYEQYF. CDR3 nucleotide sequence: TGTGCCAGCAGCCAGCCGGGACTAGCCGACTACGAGCAGTACTTC.

This clone was recorded at least ten times. This chain connects TRBV18 to TRBJ2-7, with 7 bases fitting TRBD1. The trim removed 0 bases at V and 5 bases at J, leaving 4 bases unmatched. This CDR3 spans 14 amino acids. Germline V lookup: CDR1 KGHSH, CDR2 LQKENI. CDR3 nucleotides: TGTGCCAGCTCACCACCGTGGGACAGAGACGAGCAGTACTTC. Its translation is CASSPPWDRDEQYF.

This chain connects TRBV10-3 to TRBJ1-4; D uncertain. The CDR3 loop spans 14 amino acids. V lost 0 bases and J 3 bases, leaving 5 bases between the germline ends. Germline CDR1 reads ENHRY; CDR2 reads SYGVKD. The CDR3 here is CAISESVSNEKLFF. The CDR3 DNA reads TGTGCCATCAGTGAGTCCGTATCTAATGAAAAACTGTTTTTT.

The chain combines TRBV5-4 with TRBJ2-5; 8 bases map to TRBD1. V was clipped by 5 bases and J by 5 bases; unmatched bases: 5. The CDR3 has 13 amino acids. Germline V gene lookup returns CDR1 SGHNT and CDR2 YYREEE (reference sequence). CDR3 protein: CASSQGASETQYF. The CDR3, as DNA: TGTGCCAGCAGTCAGGGGGCCAGTGAGACCCAGTACTTC.

This clone was counted between two and nine times. The chain uses TRBV7-3 and TRBJ1-1, with a tentative D call TRBD1 (6 bases). The CDR3 is 15 amino acids. Deletions cut 7 bases from V and 10 bases from J, with 25 bases between. CDR1 is SGHTA, CDR2 FQGTGA, per germline. CDR3 region: CASIRKVGQSRGAFF. CDR3 DNA sequence: TGTGCCAGCATCCGAAAAGTCGGACAGTCCAGAGGAGCTTTCTTT.

The V call is TRBV5-4, the J call TRBJ1-1; no definite D call. CDR3 length: 14 residues. Germline lookup yields CDR1 SGHNT and CDR2 YYREEE (reference sequence). V lost 1 base to trimming and J lost 0 bases, with 7 bases between them. CDR3 sequence: CASSLREVNTEAFF. The CDR3 nucleotides read TGTGCCAGCAGCTTGAGGGAAGTGAACACTGAAGCTTTCTTT.

This clone was seen a few times. The V call is TRBV7-2, the J call TRBJ2-5; no clear D. The CDR3 is 14 residues long. Germline CDR1 SGHTA, CDR2 FQGNSA. V lost 1 base and J 1 base, leaving 7 bases between the germline ends. In nucleotides, the CDR3 is TGTGCCAGCAGCTTAGTCGGAACCCAAGAGACCCAGTACTTC. This translates into CASSLVGTQETQYF.

This clone came up a few times. The chain combines TRBV5-1 with TRBJ1-1; tentative D call: TRBD1 (5 bases). This CDR3 region has 14 residues. Trimming took off 3 bases at V and 2 bases at J, with 11 bases between the two ends. Per the germline V gene, CDR1 is SGHRS and CDR2 is YFSETQ. The CDR3 reads CASSSERGNTEAFF. In DNA form, the CDR3 reads TGCGCCAGCAGCTCTGAGAGGGGTAACACTGAAGCTTTCTTT. The full variable domain, in which reference TRBV5-1 and TRBJ1-1 provide the parts outside the CDR3, is KAGVTQTPRYLIKTRGQQVTLSCSPISGHRSVSWYQQTPGQGLQFLFEYFSETQRNKGNFPGRFSGRQFSNSRSEMNVSTLELGDSALYLCASSSERGNTEAFFGQGTRLTVV.

This clone occurred a few times. This chain joins TRBV7-8 and TRBJ1-1; D is perhaps TRBD1 (5 bases). The V end lost 5 bases, the J end lost 7 bases, and 11 bases lay between the germline ends. Germline V lookup: CDR1 SGHVS, CDR2 FQNEAQ. This CDR3 has 12 amino acids. CDR3 DNA sequence: TGTGCCAGCAGCCCTAGGGGCTTTGAAGCTTTCTTT. This gives the protein CASSPRGFEAFF.

Only a few counts were recorded for this clone. The chain joins TRBV4-2 to TRBJ1-2; no reliable D call. Between the trimmed V and J ends, which lost 0 bases and 6 bases, there was a span of 8 bases. CDR3 size: 13 residues. CDR1 and CDR2 from the germline V gene are LGHNA and YNFKEQ. The CDR3: CASSQDGLNGYTF. CDR3 nucleotide sequence: TGTGCCAGCAGCCAAGATGGGTTGAATGGCTACACCTTC.

Here the CDR3 DNA reads TGTGCCTGGAGTTATACGGGACACCTCACAGATACGCAGTATTTT. The encoded protein is CAWSYTGHLTDTQYF. The rearrangement links TRBV30 to TRBJ2-3, with D possibly TRBD1 on 6 matching bases. The CDR3 loop spans 15 amino acids. The germline gives CDR1 GTSNPN, CDR2 SVGIG (reference sequence). Trimming shortened V by 2 bases and J by 2 bases, and 14 bases separated the two germline ends. Looking up the rest from reference TRBV30 and TRBJ2-3 gives the full variable domain: SQTIHQWPATLVQPVGSPLSLECTVEGTSNPNLYWYRQAAGRGLQLLFYSVGIGQISSEVPQNLSASRPQDRQFILSSKKLLLSDSGFYLCAWSYTGHLTDTQYFGPGTRLTVL.

This clone has just a few counts. The chain employs TRBV29-1 and TRBJ1-1; no clear D gene. V was trimmed by 6 bases and J by 4 bases, leaving 15 bases between them. The CDR3 has 13 residues. CDR1 is SQVTM and CDR2 is ANQGSEA in the germline V gene. CDR3: CSVGSRLGTEAFF. For the CDR3, the DNA is TGCAGCGTCGGGAGCAGGCTTGGCACTGAAGCTTTCTTT.

The chain combines TRBV11-2 with TRBJ2-7, with 7 positions matching TRBD1. The CDR3 is 15 amino acids. Germline trimming cut 2 bases from V and 8 bases from J; bases unmatched to any gene: 12. The germline V gene has CDR1 SGHAT and CDR2 FQNNGV. CDR3 amino acids: CASSLRGQAATKQYF. The CDR3 DNA reads TGTGCCAGCAGCTTACGCGGACAGGCAGCTACGAAGCAGTACTTC.

This clone was seen ten or more times. This rearrangement joins TRBV30 to TRBJ2-1; D perhaps matches TRBD1 (5 bases). The length of the CDR3 is 15 residues. Trimming took off 0 bases at V and 7 bases at J, with 16 bases between the two ends. Germline CDR1 is GTSNPN and CDR2 is SVGIG (reference sequence). This CDR3 reads CAWSVQSLKGNEQFF. The DNA for the CDR3 is TGTGCCTGGAGTGTACAATCCCTCAAGGGGAATGAGCAGTTCTTC.

This clone has a handful of counts. This chain links TRBV25-1 with TRBJ2-7; D tentatively reads TRBD1 or TRBD2 (6 bases each). Germline CDR1 MGHDK, CDR2 SYGVNS. CDR3 length: 13 residues. Trimming left V 4 bases short and J 6 bases short, with 13 bases between. CDR3 sequence (DNA): TGTGCCAGCAGTGCTGCGGGACAAGTCGAGCAGTACTTC. This encodes CASSAAGQVEQYF.

CDR3: CASSRRLAGRVAYNEQFF. In DNA form, the CDR3 reads TGTGCCAGCAGTCGCCGACTAGCGGGAAGAGTGGCCTACAATGAGCAGTTCTTC. The chain is built from TRBV7-2 and TRBJ2-1; 11 bases align to TRBD2. V lost 6 bases and J lost 2; bases outside the gene matches: 12. Looked up from germline, CDR1 is SGHTA and CDR2 is FQGNSA. CDR3 length equals 18 residues.

The chain couples TRBV4-3 to TRBJ2-7, with 15 positions matching TRBD2. CDR3 length: 17 residues. CDR1 and CDR2 (germline): LGHNA, YSLEER. V lost 3 bases to trimming and J lost 2 bases; unmatched junction nucleotides: 5. The DNA of the CDR3 is TGCGCCAGCAGCCAGGGACTAGCGGGGGGCCGGGCCTACGAGCAGTACTTC. This gives the protein CASSQGLAGGRAYEQYF.

V usage is TRBV5-1 and J usage is TRBJ2-1; D is perhaps TRBD1 (6 bases). This CDR3 is 15 amino acids long. Germline V gives CDR1 SGHRS, CDR2 YFSETQ. The V end lost 2 bases, the J end lost 4 bases, and 13 bases lay between the germline ends. The CDR3 protein is CASSFVQGHYNEQFF. The CDR3 DNA follows: TGCGCCAGCAGCTTCGTGCAGGGGCATTACAATGAGCAGTTCTTC. Full variable domain (missing parts from reference TRBV5-1 and TRBJ2-1): KAGVTQTPRYLIKTRGQQVTLSCSPISGHRSVSWYQQTPGQGLQFLFEYFSETQRNKGNFPGRFSGRQFSNSRSEMNVSTLELGDSALYLCASSFVQGHYNEQFFGPGTRLTVL.

Ten or more counts support this clone. The chain carries TRBV11-2 and TRBJ2-5; D is possibly TRBD2 (6 bases). The V end was cut by 3 bases, the J end by 3 bases, with 11 bases between. CDR1 and CDR2 from the germline V gene are SGHAT and FQNNGV. This CDR3 spans 14 amino acids. The DNA for the CDR3 is TGTGCCAGCAGCTTTGGTGCGGGAAAAGAGACCCAGTACTTC. Its translation: CASSFGAGKETQYF.